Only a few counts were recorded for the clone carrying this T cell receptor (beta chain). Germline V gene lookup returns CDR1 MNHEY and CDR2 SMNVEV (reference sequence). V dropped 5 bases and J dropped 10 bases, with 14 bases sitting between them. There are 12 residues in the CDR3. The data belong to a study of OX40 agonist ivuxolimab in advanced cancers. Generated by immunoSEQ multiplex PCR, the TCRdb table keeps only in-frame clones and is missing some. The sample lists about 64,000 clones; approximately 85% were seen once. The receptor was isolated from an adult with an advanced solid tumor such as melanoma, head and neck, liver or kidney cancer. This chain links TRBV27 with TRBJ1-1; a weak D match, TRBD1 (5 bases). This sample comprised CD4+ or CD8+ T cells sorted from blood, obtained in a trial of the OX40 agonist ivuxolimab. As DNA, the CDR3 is TGTGCCAGCAGTGATCGTGCCGGGGGAGCTTTCTTT. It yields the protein CASSDRAGGAFF.